These T cell receptor beta chains were read from a single sample in a study of T cell changes during pregnancy in multiple sclerosis. This table comes from immunoSEQ multiplex PCR, and its TCRdb copy is limited to in-frame clones, with some not included. The table records 50,000 to 75,000 clones, roughly 91% of them present only once. The material sequenced was peripheral blood, taken in the third trimester of pregnancy. These receptors all stem from a female donor in good health, enrolled as a control in a pregnancy study. CDR3s include the opening cysteine and the closing phenylalanine or tryptophan. The size entry is marked missing in some rows and otherwise reads once, few, many or a size class.

V gene	clone size	CDR3 protein
TRBV7-7	.	CASSRDRNTEAFF
TRBV27	.	CATVRGQKQFF
TRBV27	.	CASSAGLFDSNQPQHF
TRBV30	.	CAWVDRGNTEAFF
TRBV6-6	few	CASSGTVENQPQHF
TRBV5-5	.	CASSGIIQGVKAYEQYF
TRBV29-1	.	CSARRDYGYTF
TRBV30	.	CAWSIGGLMNTEAFF
TRBV18	.	CASSALTGLGNEQFF
TRBV7-2	.	CASSLLTGEWGIQYF
TRBV9	.	CASSPPSQNYGYTF
TRBV6-1	.	CATKRGMNEKLFF
TRBV19	.	CASSDPKTSGRSNEQFF
TRBV15	.	CATSPNPDRPGQPQHF
TRBV9	.	CASSVAPGLAGMQETQYF
TRBV6-5	.	CATPPRDRDEQYF